This passage covers 25 T cell receptor beta chains from one sample sequenced in a study of CD8 T cells in ankylosing spondylitis. TCRdb processed the 5' RACE reads anew with MiXCR; each CDR3 protein has one entry. The sample gives 200,000 to 250,000 distinct CDR3 sequences, under 12% of which show up once; approximately 20% is in the top ten. Material for sequencing was blood, either unsorted or a sorted T cell fraction (not recorded which). All receptors derive from a male donor with ankylosing spondylitis or in good health (not recorded which).

The chain uses TRBV2 and TRBJ2-5, with 7 bases fitting TRBD1. Germline CDR1 and CDR2: SNHLY and FYNNEI. Losses at the gene ends were 6 bases for V and 0 bases for J; bases not matched to a gene: 4. The CDR3 covers 14 residues. The CDR3 DNA reads as TGTGCCAGCAGCGGGACAGTTTACCAAGAGACCCAGTACTTC. Protein sequence: CASSGTVYQETQYF.

About this clonotype itself: A much larger clonotype is one base distant, so this may be a read error. Since the CDR3 does not end with the conserved phenylalanine or tryptophan, this likely comes from a read error. The J gene is TRBJ1-1, the V gene TRBV10-2; weak D call: TRBD1 (5 bases). The CDR3 has 16 residues. Germline CDR1 and CDR2: WSHSY and SAAADI. V was shortened by 4 bases and J by 3 bases, with 18 bases between the two germline ends. As DNA, the CDR3 is TGCGCCAGCAGTGGCGACACTAGGGCGGGGCACACTGAAGCTTTCTCT. As protein: CASSGDTRAGHTEAFS.

This rearrangement joins TRBV7-9 to TRBJ2-7; the match to TRBD1 covers 10 bases. The V gene's germline CDR1 is SEHNR and CDR2 FQNEAQ (reference sequence). The CDR3 consists of 16 residues. The trim removed 2 bases at V and 2 bases at J, leaving 6 bases unmatched. The CDR3 is CASSLPGGTGAYEQYF. The CDR3 DNA follows: TGTGCCAGCAGCTTACCCGGTGGGACAGGGGCCTACGAGCAGTACTTC.

This clonotype occurred many times. The chain is built from TRBV2 and TRBJ1-1; 9 positions match TRBD1. CDR1 SNHLY and CDR2 FYNNEI come from the germline V gene. This CDR3 spans 14 amino acids. V gave up 4 bases and J gave up 5 bases; unmatched junction bases: 5. CDR3 DNA sequence: TGTGCCAGCAGTGGGACAGGGGACGGAACTGAAGCTTTCTTT. Protein sequence: CASSGTGDGTEAFF.

Ten or more counts support this clonotype. The gene calls are TRBV12-3 or TRBV12-4 and TRBJ2-3, with 8 bases identical to TRBD2. There are 16 residues in the CDR3. The junction had 7 bases not matched to a gene; V was cut back by 3 bases and J by 2 bases. The CDR3 nucleotides read TGTGCCAGCAGTTTCTTCGGCGGGGGGAACACAGATACGCAGTATTTT. Translated: CASSFFGGGNTDTQYF.

The chain recombines TRBV20-1 with TRBJ2-4; unclear D gene. The CDR3 runs 14 residues. Trimming took 2 bases from V and 2 from J, leaving 10 bases between them. The V gene's germline CDR1 is DFQATT and CDR2 SNEGSKA (reference sequence). CDR3 sequence: CSARISGSKNIQYF. The DNA for the CDR3 is TGCAGTGCTAGAATTTCAGGATCCAAAAACATTCAGTACTTC.

The gene calls are TRBV29-1 and TRBJ1-3, with D possibly being TRBD1 (5 bases). There are 14 residues in the CDR3. The germline CDR1 and CDR2 sequences are SQVTM and ANQGSEA. V lost 0 bases and J 4 bases, leaving 10 bases between the germline ends. Written as DNA, the CDR3 is TGCAGCGTTGAAGATGAGAACAGGGGAAACACCATATATTTT. It yields the protein CSVEDENRGNTIYF.

Note on this clonotype: A clone one base away is much larger, so this may be a read error. The chain recombines TRBV5-1 with TRBJ2-6, with D tentatively TRBD1 (5 bases). The CDR3 length is 15 residues. Germline CDR1 SGHRS, CDR2 YFSETQ. The CDR3 DNA follows: TGCGCCAGCAGCGAAGGGTACTCTGGGGCCAACGCCCTGACTTTC. Residues: CASSEGYSGANALTF.

V is TRBV5-6 and J is TRBJ2-5; D possibly corresponds to TRBD1 (6 bases). The germline gives CDR1 SGHDT, CDR2 YYEEEE. The CDR3 covers 13 residues. Trimming left V 5 bases short and J 2 bases short, with 10 bases between. As DNA, the CDR3 is TGTGCCAGCAGGATAACAGGGCAAGAGACCCAGTACTTC. This encodes CASRITGQETQYF. Complete variable domain (other parts from reference TRBV5-6 and TRBJ2-5): DAGVTQSPTHLIKTRGQQVTLRCSPKSGHDTVSWYQQALGQGPQFIFQYYEEEERQRGNFPDRFSGHQFPNYSSELNVNALLLGDSALYLCASRITGQETQYFGPGTRLLVL.

This clonotype was observed at least ten times. The V gene is TRBV24-1, the J gene TRBJ2-3, with D hard to call. V lost 5 bases and J lost 1, with 15 bases in between. This CDR3 comprises 16 residues. Germline assignment: CDR1 KGHDR and CDR2 SFDVKD. CDR3: CATSGPTTWCTDTQYF. CDR3 in DNA: TGTGCCACCAGTGGACCCACAACCTGGTGCACAGATACGCAGTATTTT.

This clonotype was recorded at least ten times. This chain connects TRBV27 to TRBJ1-5, with D possibly TRBD1 on 6 matching bases. The V end was cut by 4 bases, the J end by 0 bases, with 13 bases between. The CDR3 totals 16 residues. Looked up from germline, CDR1 is MNHEY and CDR2 is SMNVEV (reference sequence). The CDR3 region has the DNA TGTGCCAGCAGTTCCTCAACAGGGAGTAGCAATCAGCCCCAGCATTTT. Encoded protein: CASSSSTGSSNQPQHF.

This clonotype was recorded at least ten times. The chain employs TRBV6-5 and TRBJ2-7, with D perhaps assigned TRBD1 or TRBD2 (5 bases each). V was cut by 2 bases and J by 3 bases, with 11 bases left in between. Germline V gene lookup returns CDR1 MNHEY and CDR2 SVGAGI. CDR3 length: 14 residues. CDR3 sequence: CASSYNRDGYEQYF. The CDR3, as DNA: TGTGCCAGCAGTTACAACCGGGACGGCTACGAGCAGTACTTC.

This clonotype came up a few times. The chain is built from TRBV20-1 and TRBJ1-5; a weak D match, TRBD1 (6 bases). This CDR3 has 15 amino acids. The germline V gene has CDR1 DFQATT and CDR2 SNEGSKA (reference sequence). Trimming took off 0 bases at V and 2 bases at J, with 11 bases between the two ends. CDR3 loop: CSARDLGHRNQPQHF. Here the CDR3 DNA reads TGCAGTGCTAGAGACCTGGGACACCGCAATCAGCCCCAGCATTTT.

This clonotype was seen a single time. Relative to the germline gene, one junction end is altered; a read error may explain this. The CDR3 DNA reads as TGTGCCAGCAGCTTAGCGGCGGCAGATAAGCAGTATTTT. Translated, it gives CASSLAAADKQYF. The chain combines TRBV7-9 with TRBJ2-3; D unresolved. CDR1 and CDR2 from the germline V gene are SEHNR and FQNEAQ (reference sequence). The length of the CDR3 is 13 residues.

The rearrangement joins TRBV20-1 to TRBJ2-1; D remains ambiguous. Trimming removed 4 bases from V and 5 bases from J, with 9 bases in between. The CDR3 loop spans 12 amino acids. Germline V lookup: CDR1 DFQATT, CDR2 SNEGSKA (reference sequence). CDR3 nucleotide sequence: TGCAGTGCTAAAGCGTCGCACAATGAGCAGTTCTTC. It is translated as CSAKASHNEQFF.

This clonotype has a count of ten or more. The chain is built from TRBV5-6 and TRBJ2-7; perhaps TRBD1 as D (5 bases). The V end was cut by 5 bases, the J end by 3 bases, with 12 bases between. CDR1 SGHDT and CDR2 YYEEEE come from the germline V gene. The CDR3 totals 13 residues. In DNA, the CDR3 is TGTGCCAGCAGTGACCAGGGTATCTACGAGCAGTACTTC. Translation gives CASSDQGIYEQYF.

A remark on this clonotype: Germline is not matched at one junction end, which may reflect a read error. The gene calls are TRBV6-4 and TRBJ1-5; maybe TRBD1 (6 bases). The CDR3 extends over 19 amino acids. The germline V gene encodes CDR1 MRHNA and CDR2 SNTAGT. Here the CDR3 reads CACSLQANYRDIGNQPQHF. CDR3 sequence (DNA): TGTGCCTGCAGTCTCCAGGCTAATTACCGGGACATAGGCAATCAGCCCCAGCATTTT.

Points on this clonotype: A much larger clone sits a single nucleotide away, making a read error possible. The chain links TRBV12-3 or TRBV12-4 to TRBJ2-5; D is possibly TRBD2 (6 bases). V gave up 5 bases and J gave up 5 bases, with 15 bases separating them. The CDR3 runs to 14 residues. The CDR3 loop is CASSMTGGWETQYF. The CDR3 coding sequence is TGTGCCAGCAGTATGACCGGGGGTTGGGAGACCCAGTACTTC.

V and J are TRBV2 and TRBJ1-6; TRBD1 is a possible D gene (5 bases). CDR1 and CDR2 (germline): SNHLY, FYNNEI. V lost 1 base to trimming and J lost 14 bases, with 15 bases between them. The length of the CDR3 is 14 residues. The DNA for the CDR3 is TGTGCCAGCAGTGAAGGGGGGGGAATAAGGGCCCTCCACTTT. This codes for CASSEGGGIRALHF.

This clonotype was detected ten times or more. The gene calls are TRBV11-2 and TRBJ2-3; 12 bases match TRBD2. This CDR3 contains 18 residues. Per germline, CDR1 SGHAT and CDR2 FQNNGV. Losses at the gene ends were 1 base for V and 2 bases for J; bases not matched to a gene: 7. As DNA, the CDR3 is TGTGCCAGCAGCTTAGGAGTTCTAGCGGGGGGGCCCACAGATACGCAGTATTTT. Translating it yields CASSLGVLAGGPTDTQYF.

This clonotype was picked up many times. The chain recombines TRBV7-2 with TRBJ1-4; D remains ambiguous. CDR1 is SGHTA, CDR2 FQGNSA, per germline. The CDR3 sequence is 13 residues long. Trimming took off 1 base at V and 3 bases at J, with 3 bases between the two ends. The CDR3 nucleotides are TGTGCCAGCAGCTTAGAGGCTAATGAAAAACTGTTTTTT. Protein: CASSLEANEKLFF. Using reference TRBV7-2 and TRBJ1-4 for the parts outside the CDR3, the full variable domain is GAGVSQSPSNKVTEKGKDVELRCDPISGHTALYWYRQSLGQGLEFLIYFQGNSAPDKSGLPSDRFSAERTGGSVSTLTIQRTQQEDSAVYLCASSLEANEKLFFGSGTQLSVL.

This clonotype was seen repeatedly, ten times or more. The chain uses TRBV12-3 or TRBV12-4 and TRBJ2-3; D is unresolved. V lost 3 bases and J lost 5, with 18 bases in between. The CDR3 spans 16 residues. The CDR3: CASSLSENRVLDTQYF. The CDR3 nucleotides read TGTGCCAGCAGTTTGAGTGAGAATCGGGTCCTAGATACGCAGTATTTT.

This clonotype was counted ten times or more. CDR3 in amino acids: CATSPPDTSTDTQYF. In DNA form, the CDR3 reads TGTGCCACCAGCCCTCCGGACACAAGCACAGATACGCAGTATTTT. V is TRBV15 and J is TRBJ2-3; D may be TRBD1 (5 bases). V was trimmed by 5 bases and J by 0 bases, leaving 12 bases between them. Germline CDR1 LNHNV, CDR2 YYDKDF (reference sequence). This CDR3 is 15 amino acids long.

This clonotype has at least ten counts. The chain has TRBV10-3 and TRBJ2-5; 7 bases are a match to TRBD1. With 8 bases clipped from V and 5 bases from J, the junction kept 5 bases outside the gene matches. The CDR3 sequence is 12 residues long. The germline V gene has CDR1 ENHRY and CDR2 SYGVKD. The DNA of the CDR3 is TGTGCCATCGGGACAGTAGGGGAGACCCAGTACTTC. The encoded protein is CAIGTVGETQYF.

This clonotype was seen many times. V gene TRBV5-1 combines with J gene TRBJ2-7; D may correspond to TRBD1 or TRBD2 (5 bases each). The CDR3 has 14 amino acids. Germline V gene lookup returns CDR1 SGHRS and CDR2 YFSETQ. The V end was cut by 0 bases, the J end by 9 bases, with 16 bases between. Here the CDR3 DNA reads TGCGCCAGCAGCTTGGACAGTATGAGGGACGCGCAGTACTTC. This translates into CASSLDSMRDAQYF.